The source of this T cell receptor (beta chain) is a study of T cell responses to AZD1222 COVID-19 vaccine. Study-wide results and limits: Mapped onto spike, vaccine-associated CD4 TCRs spanned it and were dominant at 160-218 and 743-854. AZD1222 recipients seropositive at baseline numbered only 5 to 7. Possibly, clonal diversity was underestimated; donors were largely white British and included more females.

Deletions cut 4 bases from V and 6 bases from J, with 10 bases between. The CDR3 is 13 residues long. The V gene's germline CDR1 is GTSNPN and CDR2 SVGIG (reference sequence). Using immunoSEQ multiplex PCR, the repertoire was profiled, and TCRdb retains in-frame clones only, with some absent. This table holds 140,000 to 150,000 clones, 80% to 90% found once. To note about this clone: The antigen is not known.

The starting material was peripheral blood, obtained on day 0 of AZD1222 vaccination. The gene calls are TRBV30 and TRBJ1-6, with D possibly matching TRBD1 (6 bases). This receptor was identified in an adult in good health. This CDR3 reads CAWTPQGNSPLHF. The CDR3 region has the DNA TGTGCCTGGACCCCACAGGGTAATTCACCCCTCCACTTT.